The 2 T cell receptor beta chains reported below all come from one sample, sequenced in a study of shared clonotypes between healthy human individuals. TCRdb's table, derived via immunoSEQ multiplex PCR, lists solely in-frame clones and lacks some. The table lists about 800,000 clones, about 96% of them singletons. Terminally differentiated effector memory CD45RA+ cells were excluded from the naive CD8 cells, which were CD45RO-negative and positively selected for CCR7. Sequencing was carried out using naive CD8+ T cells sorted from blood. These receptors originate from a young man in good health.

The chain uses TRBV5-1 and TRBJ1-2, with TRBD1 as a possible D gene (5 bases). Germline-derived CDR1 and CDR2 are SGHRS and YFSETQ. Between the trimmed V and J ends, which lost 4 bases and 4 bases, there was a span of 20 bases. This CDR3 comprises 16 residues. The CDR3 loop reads CASSVRTRGTFYGYTF. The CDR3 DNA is TGCGCCAGCAGCGTCCGGACAAGGGGAACTTTCTATGGCTACACCTTC.

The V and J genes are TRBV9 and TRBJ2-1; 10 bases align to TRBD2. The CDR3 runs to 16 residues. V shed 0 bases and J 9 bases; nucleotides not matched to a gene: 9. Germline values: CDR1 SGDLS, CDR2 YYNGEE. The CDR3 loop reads CASSVGGGTSVGEQFF. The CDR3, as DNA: TGTGCCAGCAGCGTAGGAGGGGGGACTAGCGTCGGTGAGCAGTTCTTC.